The rows below give T cell receptor beta chains drawn from one sample of a study of T cell changes during pregnancy in multiple sclerosis. Sequencing used immunoSEQ multiplex PCR; TCRdb keeps in-frame clones, though not all of them. The sample yields under 45,000 clones, 70% to 90% seen once. Sequenced here: CD8+ T cells from peripheral blood mononuclear cells, sampled in the first trimester of pregnancy. Receptors were obtained from a female donor with multiple sclerosis, enrolled in a pregnancy study. CDR3s include the opening cysteine and the closing phenylalanine or tryptophan. The order of the fields is CDR3 protein, CDR3 DNA, V gene, clone size, J gene, D gene. D genes are given only for firm matches. Clone sizes are given selectively: once, few, many, or a class where the clone is expanded.

CDR3aa: CASSASFLVDYEQYF; CDR3nt: TGTGCCAGCAGCGCCTCCTTTTTAGTTGACTACGAGCAGTACTTC; v_gene: TRBV9; abundance: -; j_gene: TRBJ2-7; d_gene: -
CDR3aa: CSVEEGGDEQYF; CDR3nt: TGCAGCGTTGAAGAGGGAGGGGACGAGCAGTACTTC; v_gene: TRBV29-1; abundance: -; j_gene: TRBJ2-7; d_gene: TRBD2
CDR3aa: CASSDGDTHNEQFF; CDR3nt: TGTGCCAGCAGTGACGGGGACACTCACAATGAGCAGTTCTTC; v_gene: TRBV6-4; abundance: -; j_gene: TRBJ2-1; d_gene: -
CDR3aa: CASSQDQVRYTF; CDR3nt: TGTGCCAGCAGCCAAGATCAGGTGCGCTACACCTTC; v_gene: TRBV4-2; abundance: once; j_gene: TRBJ1-2; d_gene: -
CDR3aa: CASSLASVLEGQFF; CDR3nt: TGTGCCAGCAGCTTAGCCTCTGTCCTTGAGGGCCAGTTCTTC; v_gene: TRBV7-9; abundance: few; j_gene: TRBJ2-1; d_gene: -
CDR3aa: CASRQGDQPQHF; CDR3nt: TGTGCCAGCCGACAGGGAGACCAGCCCCAGCATTTT; v_gene: TRBV2; abundance: once; j_gene: TRBJ1-5; d_gene: TRBD1
CDR3aa: CASSVAGTDNEKLFF; CDR3nt: TGTGCCAGCAGCGTCGCTGGGACAGATAATGAAAAACTGTTTTTT; v_gene: TRBV9; abundance: once; j_gene: TRBJ1-4; d_gene: TRBD1
CDR3aa: CASSPSSGMGTEAFF; CDR3nt: TGTGCCAGCAGTCCGTCTTCGGGTATGGGCACTGAAGCTTTCTTT; v_gene: TRBV27; abundance: -; j_gene: TRBJ1-1; d_gene: -
CDR3aa: CASGLALSNEQYF; CDR3nt: TGTGCCAGCGGACTAGCACTTTCCAACGAGCAGTACTTC; v_gene: TRBV19; abundance: -; j_gene: TRBJ2-7; d_gene: TRBD2
CDR3aa: CASSLKDSGYEQYF; CDR3nt: TGTGCCAGCAGCTTAAAGGACTCGGGTTACGAGCAGTACTTC; v_gene: TRBV11-1; abundance: -; j_gene: TRBJ2-7; d_gene: -
CDR3aa: CASSWDNEKYQPQHF; CDR3nt: TGTGCCAGCAGCTGGGACAATGAAAAGTATCAGCCCCAGCATTTT; v_gene: TRBV2; abundance: medium-sized; j_gene: TRBJ1-5; d_gene: -
CDR3aa: CASSQGNRGAFYNEQFF; CDR3nt: TGCGCCAGCAGCCAAGGTAACCGGGGGGCCTTTTACAATGAGCAGTTCTTC; v_gene: TRBV4-3; abundance: -; j_gene: TRBJ2-1; d_gene: -
CDR3aa: CASSENANSNQPQHF; CDR3nt: TGTGCCAGCAGTGAAAATGCGAATAGCAATCAGCCCCAGCATTTT; v_gene: TRBV6-1; abundance: -; j_gene: TRBJ1-5; d_gene: -
CDR3aa: CASIGTGKETQYF; CDR3nt: TGTGCCAGCATTGGGACAGGGAAAGAGACCCAGTACTTC; v_gene: TRBV2; abundance: -; j_gene: TRBJ2-5; d_gene: TRBD1
CDR3aa: CASSRGREGETQYF; CDR3nt: TGTGCCAGCAGCCGAGGCAGGGAGGGAGAGACCCAGTACTTC; v_gene: TRBV5-6; abundance: -; j_gene: TRBJ2-5; d_gene: TRBD2
CDR3aa: CASSSSDRNTGELFF; CDR3nt: TGTGCCAGCAGCTCGTCGGACAGGAACACCGGGGAGCTGTTTTTT; v_gene: TRBV7-9; abundance: -; j_gene: TRBJ2-2; d_gene: -
CDR3aa: CASSPSPGGNTEAFF; CDR3nt: TGTGCCAGCTCACCCTCCCCAGGGGGGAACACTGAAGCTTTCTTT; v_gene: TRBV18; abundance: -; j_gene: TRBJ1-1; d_gene: TRBD1
CDR3aa: CASSLGSRGEQYF; CDR3nt: TGTGCCAGCAGCTTAGGATCTCGGGGCGAGCAGTACTTC; v_gene: TRBV13; abundance: once; j_gene: TRBJ2-7; d_gene: -
CDR3aa: CASSLWASGQLNVVAFF; CDR3nt: TGTGCCAGCAGTTTATGGGCCTCCGGACAGCTTAACGTGGTAGCTTTCTTT; v_gene: TRBV27; abundance: -; j_gene: TRBJ1-1; d_gene: -
CDR3aa: CATSRASGGDYEQYF; CDR3nt: TGTGCCACCAGCAGAGCAAGCGGGGGTGATTACGAGCAGTACTTC; v_gene: TRBV15; abundance: -; j_gene: TRBJ2-7; d_gene: TRBD2
CDR3aa: CASSLAFWGEDTEAFF; CDR3nt: TGTGCCAGCAGCTTGGCCTTTTGGGGGGAGGACACTGAAGCTTTCTTT; v_gene: TRBV5-5; abundance: -; j_gene: TRBJ1-1; d_gene: -
CDR3aa: CASSALAGGITDTQYF; CDR3nt: TGTGCCAGCAGCGCCCTAGCGGGGGGGATCACAGATACGCAGTATTTT; v_gene: TRBV9; abundance: -; j_gene: TRBJ2-3; d_gene: TRBD2
CDR3aa: CAINPQGKGTEAFF; CDR3nt: TGTGCCATCAATCCCCAGGGAAAGGGCACTGAAGCTTTCTTT; v_gene: TRBV10-3; abundance: few; j_gene: TRBJ1-1; d_gene: -
CDR3aa: CASSASGESTDTQYF; CDR3nt: TGTGCCAGCAGCGCTAGCGGGGAGAGCACAGATACGCAGTATTTT; v_gene: TRBV9; abundance: -; j_gene: TRBJ2-3; d_gene: TRBD2
CDR3aa: CASSVGQGMDLTDTQYF; CDR3nt: TGTGCCAGCAGCGTAGGACAGGGGATGGATTTAACAGATACGCAGTATTTT; v_gene: TRBV9; abundance: -; j_gene: TRBJ2-3; d_gene: TRBD1
CDR3aa: CSVYRGLSYGYTF; CDR3nt: TGCAGCGTCTACAGGGGTTTGAGCTATGGCTACACCTTC; v_gene: TRBV29-1; abundance: once; j_gene: TRBJ1-2; d_gene: TRBD1
CDR3aa: CASSASVRTGEDGYTF; CDR3nt: TGTGCCAGCAGCGCCTCCGTCCGGACAGGGGAGGATGGCTACACCTTC; v_gene: TRBV9; abundance: once; j_gene: TRBJ1-2; d_gene: TRBD1
CDR3aa: CASSGHTYEQYF; CDR3nt: TGTGCCAGCAGTGGGCATACCTACGAGCAGTACTTC; v_gene: TRBV7-8; abundance: -; j_gene: TRBJ2-7; d_gene: -
CDR3aa: CSAPQGPEAFF; CDR3nt: TGCAGTGCTCCCCAGGGGCCTGAAGCTTTCTTT; v_gene: TRBV20-1; abundance: -; j_gene: TRBJ1-1; d_gene: -
CDR3aa: CASSAPGQGRDGELFF; CDR3nt: TGTGCCAGCAGCGCTCCGGGACAGGGTCGGGACGGGGAGCTGTTTTTT; v_gene: TRBV9; abundance: -; j_gene: TRBJ2-2; d_gene: TRBD1
CDR3aa: CASSPRGAVIGPETQYF; CDR3nt: TGCGCCAGCAGCCCCAGGGGGGCTGTGATAGGCCCAGAGACCCAGTACTTC; v_gene: TRBV4-3; abundance: once; j_gene: TRBJ2-5; d_gene: -
CDR3aa: CASSFTGTDYNSPLHF; CDR3nt: TGTGCCAGCAGCTTTACCGGGACAGACTATAATTCACCCCTCCACTTT; v_gene: TRBV5-5; abundance: -; j_gene: TRBJ1-6; d_gene: TRBD1
CDR3aa: CASSTNGYEQYF; CDR3nt: TGTGCCAGCAGCACCAACGGGTACGAGCAGTACTTC; v_gene: TRBV7-2; abundance: few; j_gene: TRBJ2-7; d_gene: -
CDR3aa: CASSLTGGGNEQFF; CDR3nt: TGTGCCAGCAGCTTAACTGGCGGGGGGAATGAGCAGTTCTTC; v_gene: TRBV7-3; abundance: -; j_gene: TRBJ2-1; d_gene: TRBD2
CDR3aa: CASSEGQGLNTEAFF; CDR3nt: TGTGCCAGCAGTGAAGGACAGGGTTTGAACACTGAAGCTTTCTTT; v_gene: TRBV6-1; abundance: few; j_gene: TRBJ1-1; d_gene: TRBD1
CDR3aa: CSVGGPRREQFF; CDR3nt: TGCAGCGTTGGCGGCCCGCGGCGTGAGCAGTTCTTC; v_gene: TRBV29-1; abundance: -; j_gene: TRBJ2-1; d_gene: -
CDR3aa: CASSQVSAGGNSPLHF; CDR3nt: TGTGCCAGCAGCCAAGTCTCAGCAGGGGGAAATTCACCCCTCCACTTT; v_gene: TRBV4-2; abundance: once; j_gene: TRBJ1-6; d_gene: TRBD1
CDR3aa: CASSLWGAGENIQYF; CDR3nt: TGTGCCAGCAGTTTATGGGGGGCGGGGGAAAACATTCAGTACTTC; v_gene: TRBV27; abundance: -; j_gene: TRBJ2-4; d_gene: -